These 11 T cell receptor beta chains were sequenced from one sample in a study of Ad26.COV2.S vaccination and SARS-CoV-2 variants. Sample treatment: roughly 20 received Ad26.COV2.S at low or high dose, single or two shots; several received placebo; per-sample allocation not given. It was on day 63 after the first vaccine or placebo injection that samples were taken. TCRdb's copy holds only in-frame clones and misses some; the assay was immunoSEQ multiplex PCR. The sample consists of 500,000 or so clones, around 90% of them appearing once. The source was peripheral blood, collected in a trial of Ad26.COV2.S vaccine versus placebo. Every receptor here comes from a person aged 18-65 years who received the Ad26.COV2.S COVID-19 vaccine or a placebo.

The chain combines TRBV7-2 with TRBJ2-2; 11 nucleotides line up with TRBD2. The CDR3 is made up of 17 amino acids. The V segment lost 4 bases and the J segment 7 bases; nucleotides outside the gene matches: 11. Looked up from germline, CDR1 is SGHTA and CDR2 is FQGNSA. CDR3 nucleotides: TGTGCCAGCAGCTGGGGTAGCGGGAGGGCCGAAAACGGGGAGCTGTTTTTT. It yields the protein CASSWGSGRAENGELFF.

The chain carries TRBV3-1 (or the pseudogene TRBV3-2) and TRBJ2-7; 8 nucleotides align to TRBD1. The V gene's germline CDR1 is LGHDT and CDR2 YNNKEL (reference sequence). The CDR3 has 14 amino acids. J gave up 6 bases and V 4 bases, and 8 bases lay outside the gene matches. The CDR3 loop reads CASSLTGGTGEQYF. In DNA, the CDR3 is TGTGCCAGCAGCCTCACAGGGGGTACAGGCGAGCAGTACTTC.

The V gene is TRBV20-1, the J gene TRBJ2-3; 8 positions agree with TRBD2. This CDR3 contains 14 residues. V shed 3 bases and J 2 bases; nucleotides not matched to a gene: 4. Germline CDR1 and CDR2: DFQATT and SNEGSKA (reference sequence). The CDR3 loop is CSASLRGDTDTQYF. Here the CDR3 DNA reads TGCAGTGCTAGTTTGCGGGGGGACACAGATACGCAGTATTTT.

The chain is built from TRBV28 and TRBJ2-5, with D perhaps being TRBD1 or TRBD2 (5 bases each). The CDR3 totals 14 residues. V was cut by 6 bases and J by 8 bases, with 19 bases left in between. In germline, CDR1 is MDHEN, CDR2 SYDVKM. CDR3 protein: CASSFEGTQYTQYF. CDR3 coding DNA: TGTGCCAGCAGCTTTGAGGGGACCCAGTATACCCAGTACTTC.

Note on this clone: The sample contains more than one DNA sequence encoding this CDR3. This CDR3 reads CASSLEGYEQYF. DNA for the CDR3: TGTGCCAGCAGCTTAGAGGGATACGAGCAGTACTTC. V usage is TRBV13 and J usage is TRBJ2-7; D uncertain. CDR3 length equals 12 residues. Germline assignment: CDR1 PRHDT and CDR2 FYEKMQ (reference sequence). V lost 1 base, J lost 4 bases, and 5 bases lay in between.

The V gene is TRBV10-3, the J gene TRBJ1-1, with 7 bases fitting TRBD1. Trimming at V came to 11 bases and at J to 0 bases, leaving 6 bases not matched to a gene. This CDR3 comprises 13 residues. Germline loops: CDR1 ENHRY, CDR2 SYGVKD. The CDR3, as DNA: TGTGCCTCCCAGACAGGGATGAACACTGAAGCTTTCTTT. This translates into CASQTGMNTEAFF.

V is TRBV6-5 and J is TRBJ1-5; 10 bases map to TRBD1. The CDR3 is 16 amino acids. With V trimmed by 2 bases and J by 6 bases, 7 bases remained unmatched. Per the germline V gene, CDR1 is MNHEY and CDR2 is SVGAGI. The CDR3 loop reads CASSYPGTGDGQPQHF. CDR3 DNA: TGTGCCAGCAGTTACCCGGGGACAGGGGACGGTCAGCCCCAGCATTTT.

This clone showed up just once. This chain links TRBV6-2 or TRBV6-3 with TRBJ2-1; no definite D call. Germline V gene sequence: CDR1 MNHEY, CDR2 SVGEGT. The germline V and J ends were trimmed by 2 bases and 6 bases, with 11 bases remaining between them. The CDR3 loop spans 14 amino acids. Here the CDR3 DNA reads TGTGCCAGCAGTTACGGGGTTATCGGCAATGAGCAGTTCTTC. Its translation: CASSYGVIGNEQFF.

V gene TRBV7-2 combines with J gene TRBJ2-5; 8 nucleotides line up with TRBD2. Germline V gene data show CDR1 as SGHTA and CDR2 as FQGNSA. CDR3 size: 13 residues. V trimming: 4 bases; J trimming: 5 bases; junction bases outside the gene matches: 3. CDR3 residues: CASSSGLVETQYF. DNA for the CDR3: TGTGCCAGCAGCTCGGGACTAGTCGAGACCCAGTACTTC.

This sequence joins TRBV19 and TRBJ2-2; 9 bases map to TRBD1. The V segment lost 7 bases and the J segment 5 bases; nucleotides outside the gene matches: 11. Germline assignment: CDR1 LNHDA and CDR2 SQIVND (reference sequence). The CDR3 extends over 16 amino acids. CDR3 amino acids: CASIAIPGQGTGELFF. For the CDR3, the DNA is TGTGCCAGTATCGCTATCCCGGGACAGGGTACCGGGGAGCTGTTTTTT.

This chain uses TRBV7-9 with TRBJ2-2, with D possibly being TRBD1 or TRBD2 (6 bases each). CDR1 is SEHNR and CDR2 is FQNEAQ in the germline V gene (reference sequence). This CDR3 contains 16 residues. Trimming shortened V by 0 bases and J by 1 base, and 9 bases separated the two germline ends. As DNA, the CDR3 is TGTGCCAGCAGCTTAGCTCGGGGGCTGAACACCGGGGAGCTGTTTTTT. It codes for CASSLARGLNTGELFF.